The subject of this entry is one TCR beta chain. The V and J ends lost 5 bases and 4 bases respectively, with 9 bases between them. Germline lookup yields CDR1 MNHEY and CDR2 SVGEGT. This CDR3 spans 14 amino acids. The entry originates in a study of blood T cell repertoires in COVID-19. Study background: Sample material is recorded as cDNA or gDNA derived from T cells, B-cell-depleted T cells, or PBMCs.

Authors' analysis steps: Amplified reference gene primers provided the basis for estimating nucleated cell counts. TCRdb's copy holds only in-frame clones and misses some; the assay was immunoSEQ multiplex PCR. Clone size and the V and J calls come from that table; the DNA yielded D and trimming. In the table there are 140,000 to 150,000 clones, about 76% of which are singletons. V gene TRBV6-2 or TRBV6-3 combines with J gene TRBJ1-6, with D perhaps TRBD1 (6 bases). Sequenced: peripheral blood. This clonotype was sampled from a human donor in a cohort sampled during active COVID-19. DNA for the CDR3: TGTGCCAGCAGTCGAGGACAGTATAATTCACCCCTCCACTTT. This sequence encodes CASSRGQYNSPLHF.